Following are 8 T cell receptor beta chains from one sample sequenced in a study of shared clonotypes between healthy human individuals (TCRdb year 2020). Library construction relied on the immunoSEQ multiplex PCR assay. This is the immuneACCESS table as TCRdb keeps it, with only in-frame sequences that have V and J called. A part of the clones is gone; compared with another copy, unresolved V genes explain less than half, and the rest is unexplained. Here the sample has about 380,000 clones; 96% occur a single time. 0.25% to 0.35% of the sample goes to the ten largest clones. The sample was memory CD8+ T cells sorted from blood. The sample's cell subset or site label, decoded: CD45RO+ cells pooled with CCR7-negative TemRA cells. Every receptor here comes from a man aged 25 to 45 in good health.

V usage is TRBV5-3 and J usage is TRBJ2-2, with 8 bases identical to TRBD1. TRBV5-3 is an ORF; its function is uncertain. The CDR3 runs 16 residues. V shed 3 bases and J 7 bases; nucleotides not matched to a gene: 11. Here the CDR3 DNA reads TGTGCCAGAAGCTGGGACGGTCCAGGGGGCCGCGGGGAGCTGTTTTTT. Translation gives CARSWDGPGGRGELFF.

The chain is built from TRBV19 and TRBJ1-5; D perhaps matches TRBD1 (5 bases). The germline V gene encodes CDR1 LNHDA and CDR2 SQIVND (reference sequence). The germline V and J ends were trimmed by 6 bases and 6 bases, with 21 bases remaining between them. This CDR3 has 16 amino acids. The CDR3 DNA reads as TGTGCCAGTAGGACCCTCATACAGGAAAGGGGTCAGCCCCAGCATTTT. Residues: CASRTLIQERGQPQHF.

The rearrangement links TRBV6-5 to TRBJ1-3; the D gene is possibly TRBD1 (5 bases). The germline CDR1 and CDR2 sequences are MNHEY and SVGAGI. The CDR3 runs 15 residues. V was cut by 5 bases and J by 0 bases, with 11 bases left in between. CDR3 nucleotide sequence: TGTGCCAGCAGTCGGGACGGGAGCTCTGGAAACACCATATATTTT. It yields the protein CASSRDGSSGNTIYF.

V gene TRBV5-1 combines with J gene TRBJ2-6; 8 nucleotides align to TRBD1. This CDR3 spans 16 amino acids. Unmatched junction bases numbered 6, after V lost 7 bases and J lost 0 bases. Germline CDR1 SGHRS, CDR2 YFSETQ. The CDR3 here is CASEPGQDSGANVLTF. CDR3 DNA: TGCGCCAGCGAACCGGGACAGGACTCTGGGGCCAACGTCCTGACTTTC.

The chain recombines TRBV27 with TRBJ2-1; D is uncertain. This CDR3 contains 13 residues. Per germline, CDR1 MNHEY and CDR2 SMNVEV (reference sequence). V dropped 1 base and J dropped 1 base, with 2 bases sitting between them. CDR3 region: CASSLYSYNEQFF. CDR3 DNA sequence: TGTGCCAGCAGTTTATATTCCTACAATGAGCAGTTCTTC.

The chain has TRBV28 and TRBJ2-1, with D possibly TRBD2 on 5 matching bases. CDR3 size: 15 residues. V was clipped by 6 bases and J by 5 bases, with 17 bases between them. Germline values: CDR1 MDHEN, CDR2 SYDVKM. CDR3 sequence: CASREWTPGDNEQFF. The DNA for the CDR3 is TGTGCCAGCAGAGAGTGGACTCCTGGAGACAATGAGCAGTTCTTC. The full variable domain, in which reference TRBV28 and TRBJ2-1 provide the parts outside the CDR3, is DVKVTQSSRYLVKRTGEKVFLECVQDMDHENMFWYRQDPGLGLRLIYFSYDVKMKEKGDIPEGYSVSREKKERFSLILESASTNQTSMYLCASREWTPGDNEQFFGPGTRLTVL.

The chain uses TRBV10-3 and TRBJ1-3; unclear D gene. The germline CDR1 and CDR2 sequences are ENHRY and SYGVKD. This CDR3 has 15 residues. Trimming removed 2 bases from V and 2 bases from J, with 10 bases in between. The CDR3 sequence is CAISEAPHAGNTIYF. DNA for the CDR3: TGTGCCATCAGTGAGGCCCCCCACGCTGGAAACACCATATATTTT.

The chain has TRBV5-1 and TRBJ2-7, with 9 bases matching TRBD1. Germline CDR1 SGHRS, CDR2 YFSETQ. CDR3 size: 16 residues. Trimming removed 4 bases from V and 3 bases from J; junction bases left unmatched: 11. The CDR3 bases are TGCGCCAGCAGCCCACCCCTTGGGACAGGGTTCTACGAGCAGTACTTC. Protein product: CASSPPLGTGFYEQYF.